Each of the 12 T cell receptor beta chains below was sequenced from the same sample in a study of shared clonotypes between healthy human individuals (dated by TCRdb to 2019 to 2021). Library creation used the immunoSEQ multiplex PCR assay. In TCRdb, the immuneACCESS table is reduced to in-frame sequences with V and J assigned. These tables do not hold every clone; where another copy was compared, an unresolved V gene accounts for under half, and the others remain unexplained. Counted in this sample were some 1 million clones; under 80% of them appeared once. The top ten hold approximately 1.5% of the sample. Sequences were obtained from memory CD4+ T cells sorted from blood. The cell subset or site label for this specimen denotes: CD45RA-negative fraction. These receptors were taken from a man aged 18 to 35 in good health.

This clone came up once. The sample contains more than one DNA sequence encoding this CDR3. The rearrangement uses TRBV7-2 and TRBJ2-7; 14 positions agree with TRBD2. The CDR3 extends over 14 amino acids. The V gene end was trimmed by 4 bases and the J gene end by 6 bases; junction bases not matched to a gene: 2. In germline, CDR1 is SGHTA, CDR2 FQGNSA. CDR3 loop: CASSSGLAGGEQYF. The CDR3 region has the DNA TGTGCCAGCAGCTCTGGACTAGCGGGAGGCGAGCAGTACTTC.

The chain links TRBV30 to TRBJ1-5; TRBD1 agrees at 8 bases. This CDR3 is built from 12 residues. The V and J ends lost 7 bases and 7 bases, in that order; junction bases with no gene match: 6. Per germline, CDR1 GTSNPN and CDR2 SVGIG (reference sequence). CDR3 region: CASGDRGQPQHF. CDR3 nucleotide sequence: TGTGCCTCAGGAGACAGGGGCCAGCCCCAGCATTTT.

J is TRBJ1-3 and V is TRBV7-8; no definite D call. Per germline, CDR1 SGHVS and CDR2 FQNEAQ. The CDR3 runs to 14 residues. Trimming removed 5 bases from V and 7 bases from J, with 15 bases in between. The CDR3 sequence is CASSVEDGRNTIYF. Written as DNA, the CDR3 is TGTGCCAGCAGCGTCGAGGACGGCCGGAACACCATATATTTT.

The chain carries TRBV9 and TRBJ1-3; D might be TRBD1 (6 bases). Trimming pared 6 bases from V and 0 bases from J, leaving 13 bases between. CDR3 length equals 15 residues. CDR1 and CDR2 (germline): SGDLS, YYNGEE. CDR3: CASTPGASSGNTIYF. The CDR3 DNA reads as TGTGCCAGCACCCCAGGGGCTTCCTCTGGAAACACCATATATTTT. The entire variable domain, with the rest obtained from reference TRBV9 and TRBJ1-3, is as follows: DSGVTQTPKHLITATGQRVTLRCSPRSGDLSVYWYQQSLDQGLQFLIQYYNGEERAKGNILERFSAQQFPDLHSELNLSSLELGDSALYFCASTPGASSGNTIYFGEGSWLTVV.

The sample holds a few counts of this clone. The V and J genes are TRBV6-5 and TRBJ2-7; TRBD2 might be the D (5 bases). CDR1 is MNHEY and CDR2 is SVGAGI in the germline V gene. This CDR3 spans 13 amino acids. V was clipped by 5 bases and J by 2 bases, with 10 bases between them. The CDR3: CASSRVGAYEQYF. The CDR3 bases are TGTGCCAGCAGTCGGGTCGGGGCCTACGAGCAGTACTTC.

The J gene is TRBJ2-7, the V gene TRBV7-2, with 12 bases fitting TRBD1. CDR3 size: 17 residues. The J segment lost 5 bases and the V segment lost 4 bases, leaving 12 bases of the junction unmatched. CDR1 is SGHTA and CDR2 is FQGNSA in the germline V gene. The DNA for the CDR3 is TGTGCCAGCAGCTCCCCGACCGGGACAGGGGGCAGAGACGAGCAGTACTTC. This encodes CASSSPTGTGGRDEQYF. The variable domain in full, completed from reference TRBV7-2 and TRBJ2-7, reads GAGVSQSPSNKVTEKGKDVELRCDPISGHTALYWYRQSLGQGLEFLIYFQGNSAPDKSGLPSDRFSAERTGGSVSTLTIQRTQQEDSAVYLCASSSPTGTGGRDEQYFGPGTRLTVT.

This clone was observed once. V and J are TRBV4-1 and TRBJ1-2, with TRBD1 identical over 9 bases. The CDR3 consists of 18 residues. V lost 4 bases, J lost 2 bases, and 14 bases stayed unmatched. The germline V gene has CDR1 MGHRA and CDR2 YSYEKL. The CDR3 nucleotides are TGCGCCAGCAGCCCTCTGCCGGGACAGGGAGGGTCGAACTATGGCTACACCTTC. Its translation is CASSPLPGQGGSNYGYTF.

The V and J genes are TRBV7-9 and TRBJ2-7, with D perhaps matching TRBD2 (5 bases). V gave up 1 base and J gave up 0 bases, with 10 bases separating them. Per germline, CDR1 SEHNR and CDR2 FQNEAQ (reference sequence). This CDR3 is 15 amino acids long. The CDR3 spells CASSLVPGSSYEQYF. CDR3 bases: TGTGCCAGCAGCTTAGTACCTGGGAGCTCCTACGAGCAGTACTTC.

The chain combines TRBV20-1 with TRBJ2-7; no clear D gene. Germline V gives CDR1 DFQATT, CDR2 SNEGSKA (reference sequence). The CDR3 sequence is 11 residues long. V was shortened by 6 bases and J by 3 bases, with 9 bases between the two germline ends. Written as DNA, the CDR3 is TGCAGTGCAATCGCATACTACGAGCAGTACTTC. Protein sequence: CSAIAYYEQYF.

Details on this clone: Within the sample, other DNA sequences also encode this same CDR3. The rearrangement links TRBV10-2 to TRBJ2-2; D might be TRBD2 (5 bases). V lost 2 bases, J lost 2 bases, and 6 bases lay in between. CDR1 WSHSY and CDR2 SAAADI come from the germline V gene. The CDR3 has 14 amino acids. Written as DNA, the CDR3 is TGCGCCAGCAGTGAGACGGGAAACACCGGGGAGCTGTTTTTT. Protein: CASSETGNTGELFF.

Of note for this clone: This may stem from a read error, because a much larger clone lies one nucleotide away. Other DNA sequences in this specimen translate into the identical CDR3. The chain couples TRBV7-2 to TRBJ2-3; a possible D gene is TRBD2 (6 bases). CDR1 is SGHTA and CDR2 is FQGNSA in the germline V gene. The V end was cut by 4 bases, the J end by 0 bases, with 8 bases between. CDR3 length: 14 residues. CDR3 in DNA: TGTGCCAGCAGCTCCGGGACTAGCACAGATACGCAGTATTTT. This sequence encodes CASSSGTSTDTQYF.

This clone was recorded a few times. V gene TRBV7-9 combines with J gene TRBJ1-1; the match to TRBD1 covers 7 bases. The CDR3 extends over 14 amino acids. V trimming: 5 bases; J trimming: 4 bases; junction bases outside the gene matches: 7. From germline, CDR1 is SEHNR and CDR2 FQNEAQ (reference sequence). The CDR3 region has the DNA TGTGCCAGCAGCCCGGACAGGCTGGGCACTGAAGCTTTCTTT. Translation: CASSPDRLGTEAFF.